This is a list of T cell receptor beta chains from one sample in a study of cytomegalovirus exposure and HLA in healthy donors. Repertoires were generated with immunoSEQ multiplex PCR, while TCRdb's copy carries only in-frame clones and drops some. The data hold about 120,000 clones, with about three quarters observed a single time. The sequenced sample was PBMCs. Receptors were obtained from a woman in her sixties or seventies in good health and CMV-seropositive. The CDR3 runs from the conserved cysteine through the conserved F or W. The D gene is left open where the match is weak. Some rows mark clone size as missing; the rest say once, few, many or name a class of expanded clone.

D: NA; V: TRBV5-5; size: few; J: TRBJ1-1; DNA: TGTGCCAGCAGCCCGACAGTAACAACTGAAGCTTTCTTT; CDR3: CASSPTVTTEAFF
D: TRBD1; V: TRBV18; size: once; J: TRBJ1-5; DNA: TGTGCCAGCTCACCCTCCGTCGGGACAGCCGATGCCGGGGGTCAGCCCCAGCATTTT; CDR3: CASSPSVGTADAGGQPQHF
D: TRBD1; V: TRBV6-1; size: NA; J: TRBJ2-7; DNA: TGTGCCAGCAGGAAAGGGACAGGGGGCTACGAGCAGTACTTC; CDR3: CASRKGTGGYEQYF
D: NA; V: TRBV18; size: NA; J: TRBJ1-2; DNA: TGTGCCAGCTCACTAGGCAGGGTGGGCGATGGCTATGGCTACACCTTC; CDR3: CASSLGRVGDGYGYTF
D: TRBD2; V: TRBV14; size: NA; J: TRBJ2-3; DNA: TGTGCCAGCAGCCTCGATTTGACTAGCGGGAGCACAGATACGCAGTATTTT; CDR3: CASSLDLTSGSTDTQYF
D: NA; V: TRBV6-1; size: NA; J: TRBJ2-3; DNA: TGTGCCAGCAGTGATTCAGGGGCTCGAGGGGATACGCAGTATTTT; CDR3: CASSDSGARGDTQYF
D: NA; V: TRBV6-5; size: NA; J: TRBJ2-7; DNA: TGTGCCAGCAGTCCGAACCCGACTGTCTCCTACGAGCAGTACTTC; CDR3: CASSPNPTVSYEQYF
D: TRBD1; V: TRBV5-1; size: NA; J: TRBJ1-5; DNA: TGCGCCAGCTCCGCTCGGACAGGAGAGAATCAGCCCCAGCATTTT; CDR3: CASSARTGENQPQHF
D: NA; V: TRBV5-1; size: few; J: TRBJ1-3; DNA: TGCGCCAGCAGCTTGGGGGCTTTTGGAAACACCATATATTTT; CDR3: CASSLGAFGNTIYF
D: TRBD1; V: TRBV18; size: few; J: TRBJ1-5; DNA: TGTGCCAGCTCACTACGACAGGGCTTGGGATTTAGTCAGCCCCAGCATTTT; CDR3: CASSLRQGLGFSQPQHF
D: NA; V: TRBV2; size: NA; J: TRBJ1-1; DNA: TGTGCCAGCAGCTTTTCGAACACTGAAGCTTTCTTT; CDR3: CASSFSNTEAFF
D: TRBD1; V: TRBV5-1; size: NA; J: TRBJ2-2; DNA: TGCGCCAGCAGCGTGAGGGACAGACGCACCGGGGAGCTGTTTTTT; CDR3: CASSVRDRRTGELFF
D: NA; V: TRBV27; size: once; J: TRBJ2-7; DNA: TGTGCCAGCAGAAAGACAGCGCTCTCCTACGAGCAGTACTTC; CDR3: CASRKTALSYEQYF
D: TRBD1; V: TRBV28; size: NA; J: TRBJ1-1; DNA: TGTGCCAGCAGCCGCCCCGGGACAGGGGCGACTGGGACTGAAGCTTTCTTT; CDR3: CASSRPGTGATGTEAFF
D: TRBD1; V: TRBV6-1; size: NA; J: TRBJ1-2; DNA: TGTGCCAGCAGTGATTCTCGGACAGGGGTGGCCTATGGCTACACCTTC; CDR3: CASSDSRTGVAYGYTF
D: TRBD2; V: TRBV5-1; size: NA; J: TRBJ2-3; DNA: TGCGCCAGCAGCTTGGTCCTAGCGGGTGGCGGGGATACGCAGTATTTT; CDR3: CASSLVLAGGGDTQYF
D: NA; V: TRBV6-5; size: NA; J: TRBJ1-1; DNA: TGTGCCAGCAGTTTACAGGCCATTTCAGTGAACACTGAAGCTTTCTTT; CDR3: CASSLQAISVNTEAFF
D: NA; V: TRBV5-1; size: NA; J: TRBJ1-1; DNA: TGCGCCAGCAGTTGGCAGGGTGTTGAGACTGAAGCTTTCTTT; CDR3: CASSWQGVETEAFF
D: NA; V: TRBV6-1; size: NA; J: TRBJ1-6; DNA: TGTGCCAGCAGTAGCCAGGGGTCGGACTCACCCCTCCACTTT; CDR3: CASSSQGSDSPLHF
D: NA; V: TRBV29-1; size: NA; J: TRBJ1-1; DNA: TGCAGCGTCGCACAAGGGGACACTGAAGCTTTCTTT; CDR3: CSVAQGDTEAFF
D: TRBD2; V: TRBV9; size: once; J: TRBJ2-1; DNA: TGTGCCAGCAGCGTCCCGGGACTAGCGGGTAGGGATGAGCAGTTCTTC; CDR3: CASSVPGLAGRDEQFF
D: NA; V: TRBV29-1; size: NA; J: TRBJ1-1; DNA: TGCAGCGTTGAGGTTCAGAAAGCTTTCTTT; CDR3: CSVEVQKAFF
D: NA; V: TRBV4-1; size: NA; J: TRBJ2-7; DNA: TGCGCCAGCAGCCTGGAGCTTGTATACGAGCAGTACTTC; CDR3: CASSLELVYEQYF
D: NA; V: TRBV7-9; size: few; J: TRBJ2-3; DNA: TGTGCCAGCAGCTTTAATTCTTACACAGATACGCAGTATTTT; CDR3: CASSFNSYTDTQYF
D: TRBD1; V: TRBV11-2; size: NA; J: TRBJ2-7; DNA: TGTGCCAGCAGCCGTTCGACAGGGGACTACGAGCAGTACTTC; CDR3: CASSRSTGDYEQYF
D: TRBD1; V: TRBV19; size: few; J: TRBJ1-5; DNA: TGTGCCAGTAGTATCAGAGACAGGGTCGTTAGGGATCAGCCCCAGCATTTT; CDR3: CASSIRDRVVRDQPQHF
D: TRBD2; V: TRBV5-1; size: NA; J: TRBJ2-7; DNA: TGCGCCAGCAGCCCCACCCTGGGGACTAGCGGGATGTACGAGCAGTACTTC; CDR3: CASSPTLGTSGMYEQYF
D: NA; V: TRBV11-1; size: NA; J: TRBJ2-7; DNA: TGTGCCAGCAGCTTAATCTCTAGCTCCTACGAGCAGTACTTC; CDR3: CASSLISSSYEQYF
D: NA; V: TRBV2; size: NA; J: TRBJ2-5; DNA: TGTGCCAGCAGCGGGAGCCCGGGGGAGACCCAGTACTTC; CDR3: CASSGSPGETQYF
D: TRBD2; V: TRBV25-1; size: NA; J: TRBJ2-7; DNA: TGTGCCAGCAGTGAAGGTCTCGGACTAGCGGGAGAGCAGTACTTC; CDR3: CASSEGLGLAGEQYF
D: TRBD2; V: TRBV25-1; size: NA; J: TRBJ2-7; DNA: TGTGCCATCCCTAGCGGGCAAGATCGCTACGAGCAGTACTTC; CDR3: CAIPSGQDRYEQYF
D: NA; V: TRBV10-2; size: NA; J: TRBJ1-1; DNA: TGCGCCAGCAGTCGAGACAGGTTTGAAGCTTTCTTT; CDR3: CASSRDRFEAFF
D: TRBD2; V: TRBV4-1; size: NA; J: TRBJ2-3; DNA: TGCGCCAGCAGCCAAGATAGGTTCGGACTAGCGGCGCCAGGCGCGCAGTATTTT; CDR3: CASSQDRFGLAAPGAQYF
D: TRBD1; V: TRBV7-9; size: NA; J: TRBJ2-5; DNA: TGTGCCAGCAGCTCCCCGGGACAGCTCAAGCAGTACTTC; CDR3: CASSSPGQLKQYF
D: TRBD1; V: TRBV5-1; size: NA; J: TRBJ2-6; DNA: TGCGCCAGCAGCTCGGGACAGGGACTCCCCCACGTCCTGACTTTC; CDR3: CASSSGQGLPHVLTF
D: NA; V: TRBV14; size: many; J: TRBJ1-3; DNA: TGTGCCAGCAGCCAAGTGGGCCGAAACACCATATATTTT; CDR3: CASSQVGRNTIYF
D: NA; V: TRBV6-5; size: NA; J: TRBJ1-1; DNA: TGTGCCAGCAGTCCCACAGCCAAGATCGCTTTCTTT; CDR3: CASSPTAKIAFF
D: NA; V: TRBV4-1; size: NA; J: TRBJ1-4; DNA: TGCGCCAGCAGCCAAAGGGGGGGCAGTTCTGCAACTAATGAAAAACTGTTTTTT; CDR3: CASSQRGGSSATNEKLFF
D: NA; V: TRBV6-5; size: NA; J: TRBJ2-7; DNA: TGTGCCAGCAGTTACTATGGCAGGGGCTACGAGCAGTACTTC; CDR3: CASSYYGRGYEQYF
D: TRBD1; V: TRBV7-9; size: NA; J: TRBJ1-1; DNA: TGTGCCAGCAGCGCGGACAGGCGGTTGAACACTGAAGCTTTCTTT; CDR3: CASSADRRLNTEAFF
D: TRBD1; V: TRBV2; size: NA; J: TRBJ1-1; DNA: TGTGCCAGCGGGGCTTACAGGGGCACTGAAGCTTTCTTT; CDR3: CASGAYRGTEAFF